This TCR beta chain is drawn from a study of cytomegalovirus exposure and HLA in healthy donors. Overall study results and limits: The CMV antigen specificity of a few CMV-associated chains was confirmed through in vitro analysis.

The protocol was immunoSEQ multiplex PCR, while the TCRdb copy is restricted to in-frame clones and leaves out a portion. The data contain tens of thousands of clones, 95% to 97% of them singletons. Germline CDR1 is SGHKS and CDR2 is YYEKEE (reference sequence). This CDR3 contains 16 residues. The junction had 9 bases not matched to a gene; V was cut back by 4 bases and J by 3 bases. Remarks on this clone: The antigen is unknown.

The sequence was obtained from a young man in good health and CMV-seronegative. The rearrangement links TRBV5-5 to TRBJ2-3; TRBD1 agrees at 9 bases. Sequenced: PBMCs. CDR3 bases: TGTGCCAGCAGCCTCGCGGGGACAGGGATGACAGATACGCAGTATTTT. It is translated as CASSLAGTGMTDTQYF.